This T cell receptor (beta chain) came from a study of tumor-infiltrating lymphocytes in primary liver carcinoma. The approximately 17-32 mg bulk tissue piece was not sorted before simultaneous RNA and DNA extraction. With roughly 500 ng total RNA as template and a constant-region primer, TCR beta cDNA was made. Three rounds of nested multiplex PCR with slightly modified ARM-PCR produced TCR beta libraries. Investigators reported that the first two PCR rounds, at approximately 11 cycles each, used TRBV1-TRBV30 forward primers with a C-beta reverse primer. In TCRdb, the multiplex PCR reads were re-called with MiXCR into one record per CDR3 protein. Of some 190,000 distinct CDR3 sequences listed, over 80% were seen once; the top ten hold 18%. About this clonotype: A junction end diverges from the germline sequence, so it may reflect a read error.

CDR3 length equals 14 residues. Germline assignment: CDR1 SGHNT and CDR2 YENEEA. Sequenced sample: tumor tissue from primary liver carcinoma. This receptor was obtained from a man between 40 and 49 years old with primary liver carcinoma and hepatitis B virus infection. The chain carries TRBV11-3 and TRBJ2-1; D is ambiguous. The CDR3 DNA reads TGTGCCAGCATGTTAGGCGTCTCGAACAATGAGCAGTCCTTC. It codes for CASMLGVSNNEQSF.